This TCR beta chain came from a study of CD8+CD57+ T cells in acquired aplastic anemia. Selection for sequencing was limited to patients who had shown CD8+CD57+ cell expansion by flow cytometry. This clonotype showed up just a few times. Investigators profiled TCR beta VDJ and CDR3 from genomic DNA template. Using its own MiXCR run on the reads, TCRdb lists one record per CDR3 protein. This table holds hundreds of thousands of distinct CDR3 sequences, under 40% found once. Germline V gene sequence: CDR1 MNHNS, CDR2 SASEGT. The CDR3 loop spans 15 amino acids. Trimming removed 7 bases at V and 0 bases at J, with 13 bases between.

The sequencing input was sorted CD4+, CD8+, or CD8+CD57+ T cells (not recorded which) from PBMCs. The chain uses TRBV6-1 and TRBJ2-4, with D uncertain. The TCR was taken from a human donor with aplastic anemia. The CDR3 nucleotides read TGTGCCAGCATCGATTGGACGGGAGCCAAAAACATTCAGTACTTC. It codes for CASIDWTGAKNIQYF.